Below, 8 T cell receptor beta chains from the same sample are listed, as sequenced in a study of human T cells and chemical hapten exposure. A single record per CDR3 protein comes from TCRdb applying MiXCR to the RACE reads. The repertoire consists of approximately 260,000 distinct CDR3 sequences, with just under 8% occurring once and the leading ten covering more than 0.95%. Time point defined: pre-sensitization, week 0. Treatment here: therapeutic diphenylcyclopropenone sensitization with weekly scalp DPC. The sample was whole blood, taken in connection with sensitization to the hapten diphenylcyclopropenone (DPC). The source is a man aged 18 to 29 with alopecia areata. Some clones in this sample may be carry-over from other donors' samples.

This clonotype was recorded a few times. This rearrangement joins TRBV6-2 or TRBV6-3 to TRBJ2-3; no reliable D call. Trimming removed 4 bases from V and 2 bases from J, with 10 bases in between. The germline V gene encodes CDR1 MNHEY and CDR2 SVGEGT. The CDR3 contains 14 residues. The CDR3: CASSSHVTTDTQYF. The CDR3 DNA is TGTGCCAGCAGTTCACATGTGACCACAGATACGCAGTATTTT.

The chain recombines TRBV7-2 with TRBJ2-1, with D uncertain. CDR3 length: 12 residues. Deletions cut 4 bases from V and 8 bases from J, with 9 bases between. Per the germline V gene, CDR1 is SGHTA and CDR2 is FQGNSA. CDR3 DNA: TGTGCCAGCAGCTCCTACTTGGATGAGCAGTTCTTC. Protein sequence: CASSSYLDEQFF.

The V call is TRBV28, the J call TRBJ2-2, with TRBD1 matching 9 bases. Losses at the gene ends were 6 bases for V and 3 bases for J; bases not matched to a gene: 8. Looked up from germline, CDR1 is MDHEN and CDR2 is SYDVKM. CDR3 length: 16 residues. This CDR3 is CASSPGTGTDTGELFF. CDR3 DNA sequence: TGTGCCAGCAGCCCCGGGACAGGGACTGACACCGGGGAGCTGTTTTTT.

The CDR3 here is CASSDSLSTDTQYF. CDR3 nucleotide sequence: TGTGCCAGCAGTGACAGCTTAAGCACAGATACGCAGTATTTT. The rearrangement links TRBV12-3 or TRBV12-4 to TRBJ2-3; tentative D call: TRBD1 (5 bases). Trimming took off 5 bases at V and 0 bases at J, with 9 bases between the two ends. The CDR3 has 14 amino acids.

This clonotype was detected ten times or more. CDR3 sequence (DNA): TGTGCCAGCAGTCTAACAGGGATCCATTACGAGCAGTACTTC. Translation: CASSLTGIHYEQYF. The V gene is TRBV12-3 or TRBV12-4, the J gene TRBJ2-7; a weak D match, TRBD1 (6 bases). This CDR3 contains 14 residues. V dropped 5 bases and J dropped 4 bases, with 15 bases sitting between them.

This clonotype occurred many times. This chain's CDR3 is CASSYPTGTVFSPLHF. CDR3 DNA sequence: TGTGCCAGCAGCTACCCGACCGGGACTGTCTTTTCACCCCTCCACTTT. The rearrangement joins TRBV7-2 to TRBJ1-6, with D perhaps matching TRBD1 (5 bases). V lost 4 bases and J 9 bases, leaving 19 bases between the germline ends. Germline-derived CDR1 and CDR2 are SGHTA and FQGNSA. This CDR3 spans 16 amino acids.

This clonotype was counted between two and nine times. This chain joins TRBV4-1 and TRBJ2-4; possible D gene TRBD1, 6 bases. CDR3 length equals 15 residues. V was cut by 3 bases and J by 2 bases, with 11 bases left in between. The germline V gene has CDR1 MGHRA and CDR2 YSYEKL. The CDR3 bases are TGCGCCAGCAGCCATCAACAGGGAACCAAAAACATTCAGTACTTC. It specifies CASSHQQGTKNIQYF.

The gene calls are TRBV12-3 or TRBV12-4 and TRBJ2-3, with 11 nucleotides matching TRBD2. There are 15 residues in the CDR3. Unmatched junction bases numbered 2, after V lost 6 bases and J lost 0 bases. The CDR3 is CASSRTSGSTDTQYF. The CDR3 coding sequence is TGTGCCAGCAGCCGGACTAGCGGGAGCACAGATACGCAGTATTTT.